This T cell receptor (beta chain) was documented in a study of shared clonotypes between healthy human individuals (dated by TCRdb to 2020 to 2021). About the full investigation: The cohort comprised a couple of women and a few men aged 18 to 49 years. Per donor, leukapheresis produced somewhere between about 0.9 and 9 billion PBMCs. To estimate repertoire size and how much clonotypes are shared between individuals, the study performed deep sequencing of blood TCR repertoires from a handful of healthy adults. For each donor, three plates each were used for CD4 naive and CD4 memory, two plates were used for CD8 naive, and one plate was used for CD8 memory. Different laboratories and diverse techniques were used to prepare libraries and sequence TCR repertoires, to increase sequencing depth and limit assay-specific biases. Results the study describes overall, beyond this receptor: Estimated clonotype richness was generally larger for naive than for memory subsets. Across a handful of donors, about 4.5% of naive CD4, more than 3% of naive CD8, roughly 2.3% of memory CD4, and about 0.4% of memory CD8 clonotypes were shared. Sampling was restricted to blood, and TCR repertoires in tissue are likely to differ from TCR repertoires in blood. Because the study included a small number of donors, the genetic and exposure-history diversity represented was limited. Based on pairwise subsampling, the degree of clonotype sharing among donors was expected to be affected by sequencing depth. Incomplete sequencing was indicated by rarefaction of sorted-subset datasets, despite the large sequencing depth. Compared with non-shared clonotypes, clonotypes shared by all four sorted-subset donors had higher generation probabilities.

Healthy HIV-negative adults with no recently reported acute infections or vaccinations were included as donors. Every donor was a Caucasian adult residing in Nashville, Tennessee, USA. CD4+ T cells were enriched by magnetic negative selection; naive cells were then positively selected on CD45RA, and the negative fraction formed the memory subset. After blood collection by leukapheresis, PBMCs were isolated using Ficoll-Histopaque density gradient centrifugation and then cryopreserved in the vapor phase of liquid nitrogen. Purity and quantity of every magnetically sorted T cell population were checked by analytical flow cytometry. Each sorted fraction had its genomic DNA isolated and then quantified by UV absorbance on a Nanodrop 2000c. This clone has only one observation. Its antigen remains undetermined. It has no much larger one-base neighbor in the sample; base qualities were not kept. TCR CDR3 regions were amplified from genomic DNA by multiplex PCR using the deep immunoSEQ assay. For each cell subset, the extracted genomic DNA was distributed evenly across all wells of several immunoSEQ 96-well plates, and each plate served as one replicate. For sorted subsets, approximately 190 ng genomic DNA, equal to tens of thousands of T cell genomes, was loaded into each replicate PCR. The purified libraries were quantified using a Qubit 3.0 fluorometer, sized with a Bioanalyzer 2100, and then quantified again using the KAPA Library Quantification kit. Every immunoSEQ 96-well plate was sequenced on a dedicated single-read 150-cycle Illumina NextSeq 550 flow cell. The published analysis was carried out like this. The immunoSEQ output contained only junctional sequences without quality scores, so filtering could not match that applied to full-length reads. Sequences were annotated with PyIR, a Python wrapper for IgBLAST v1.9, and V/J genes and CDR3 were assigned using IMGT germline references. Reads were removed for weak V/J assignments (E-value above 1e-6), missing CDR3, stop codons, out-of-frame junctions, or ambiguous translated residues. V3J clonotypes were defined as sequences sharing an identical inferred V gene, J gene, and CDR3 amino acid sequence. The percentage overlap between two repertoires was calculated by dividing the number of shared unique clonotypes by the size of the smaller repertoire. Richness of each repertoire was evaluated using RTK rarefaction, the Chao1 estimator, and Recon v2.1 estimates of unobserved clonotypes. Generation probabilities were computed with OLGA for all TCRbeta clonotypes obtained by the gDNA method from a few donors. TCRdb retrieved this table from immuneACCESS and kept in-frame rearrangements only. Not all clones are present; in checked studies, unresolved V genes account for under half, and no reason is known for the remainder. V and J calls and clone size follow that table, whereas D and trimming were derived from the DNA. The table for this sample lists roughly 1,500,000 clones; 98% to 99% of them were counted only once. The ten largest clones represent about 0.34% of the sample.

The CDR3 starts with the cysteine, ends with the phenylalanine, and has 13 residues. Only the CDR3 part of the read is kept: 39 bases, read in frame from the first base. The CDR1 and CDR2 encoded by the germline V gene (reference sequence) are SEHNR and FQNEAQ. The V and J ends are trimmed by 3 bases and 6 bases, leaving 8 bases between them. The V and J segments used are TRBV7-9 and TRBJ2-2, and possibly TRBD2, on 5 matching bases. The TCR originated in a man aged 30-40 years in good health. Sequencing was performed on naive CD4+ T cells sorted from blood. Sample cell subset or site, as interpreted from the label and publication: CD45RA+ positively selected. The CDR3 is CASSFQRPGELFF. The DNA reads as follows: TGTGCCAGCAGCTTTCAGCGGCCCGGGGAGCTGTTTTTT.